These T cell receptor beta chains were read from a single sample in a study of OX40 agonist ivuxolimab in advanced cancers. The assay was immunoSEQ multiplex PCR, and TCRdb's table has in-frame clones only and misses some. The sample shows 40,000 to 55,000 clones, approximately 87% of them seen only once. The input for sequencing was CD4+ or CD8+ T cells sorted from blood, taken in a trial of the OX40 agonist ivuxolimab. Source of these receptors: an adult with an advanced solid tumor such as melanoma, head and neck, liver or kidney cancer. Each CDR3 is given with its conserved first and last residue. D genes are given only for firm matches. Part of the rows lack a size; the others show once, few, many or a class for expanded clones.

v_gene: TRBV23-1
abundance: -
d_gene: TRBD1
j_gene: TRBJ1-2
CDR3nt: TGCGCCAGCAGTCACTCCGGGACAGGCGCCTACACCTTC
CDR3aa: CASSHSGTGAYTF

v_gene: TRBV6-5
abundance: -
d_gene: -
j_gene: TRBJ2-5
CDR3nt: TGTGCCAGCAGTTACTCTTCAGGGGTAGAGACCCAGTACTTC
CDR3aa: CASSYSSGVETQYF

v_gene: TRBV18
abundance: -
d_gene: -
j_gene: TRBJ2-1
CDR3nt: TGTGCCAGCTCACGGAGCGATGAGCAGTTCTTC
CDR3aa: CASSRSDEQFF

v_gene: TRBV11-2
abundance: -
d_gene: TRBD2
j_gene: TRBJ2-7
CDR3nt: TGTGCCAGCAGCAAGAGGATACTAGCGGGGGGGCCCCACGAGCAGTACTTC
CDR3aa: CASSKRILAGGPHEQYF

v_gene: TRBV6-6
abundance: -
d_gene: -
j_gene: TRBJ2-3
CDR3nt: TGTGCCAGCAGTCGCGACGGGAGCACAGATACGCAGTATTTT
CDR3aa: CASSRDGSTDTQYF

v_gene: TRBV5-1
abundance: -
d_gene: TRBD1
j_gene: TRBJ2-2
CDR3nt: TGCGCCAGCAGCTTAAATACAGGGGTGGACACCGGGGAGCTGTTTTTT
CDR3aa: CASSLNTGVDTGELFF

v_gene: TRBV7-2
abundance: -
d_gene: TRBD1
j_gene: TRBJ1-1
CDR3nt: TGTGCCAGCAGCTTAGAGACAGGGGGGCACACTGAAGCTTTCTTT
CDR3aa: CASSLETGGHTEAFF

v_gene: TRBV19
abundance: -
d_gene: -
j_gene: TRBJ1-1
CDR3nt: TGTGCCAGTAGTATGGGGTTAACTGAAGCTTTCTTT
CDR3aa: CASSMGLTEAFF

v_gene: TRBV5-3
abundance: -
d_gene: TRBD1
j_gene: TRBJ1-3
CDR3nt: TGTGCCAGAAGCTTGACGGCGACCGGACAGGGAGCCGGAAACACCATATATTTT
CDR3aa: CARSLTATGQGAGNTIYF

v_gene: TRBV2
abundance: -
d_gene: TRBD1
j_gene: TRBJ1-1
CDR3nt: TGTGCCAGCAGTGAACAGGGGGTAAGAGAAGGCACTGAAGCTTTTTTT
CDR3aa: CASSEQGVREGTEAFF

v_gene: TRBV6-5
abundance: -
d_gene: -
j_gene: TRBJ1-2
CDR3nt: TGTGCCAGCAGGGTGGGCCTTCTTCGTGGGTATGGCTACACCTTC
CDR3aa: CASRVGLLRGYGYTF

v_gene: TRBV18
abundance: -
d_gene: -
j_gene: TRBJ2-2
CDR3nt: TGTGCCAGCTCACCACAGTCCCAGAACACCGGGGAGCTGTTTTTT
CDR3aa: CASSPQSQNTGELFF

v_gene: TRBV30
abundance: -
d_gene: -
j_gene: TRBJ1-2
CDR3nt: TGTGCCTTGGGGCTTGACTATGGCTACACCTTC
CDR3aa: CALGLDYGYTF

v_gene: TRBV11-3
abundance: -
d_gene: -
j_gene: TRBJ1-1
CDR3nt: TGTGCCAGCAGCTTAGGCCCGAACACTGAAGCTTTCTTT
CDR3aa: CASSLGPNTEAFF

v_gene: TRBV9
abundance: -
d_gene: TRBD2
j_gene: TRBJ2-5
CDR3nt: TGTGCCAGCAGCGTAGGGCTAGCGGGGGGTTATGGGGAAGAGACCCAGTACTTC
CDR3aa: CASSVGLAGGYGEETQYF

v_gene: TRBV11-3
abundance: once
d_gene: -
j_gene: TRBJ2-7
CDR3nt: TGTGCCAGCAGCCCGGGCCTTACCTACGAGCAGTACTTC
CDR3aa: CASSPGLTYEQYF

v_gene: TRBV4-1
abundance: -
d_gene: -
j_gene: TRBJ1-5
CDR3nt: TGCGCCAGCAGCCAAGTCGGGGGGAAGGGCAATCAGCCCCAGCATTTT
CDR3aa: CASSQVGGKGNQPQHF

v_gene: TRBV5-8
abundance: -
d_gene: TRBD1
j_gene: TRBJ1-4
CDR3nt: TGTGCCAGCAGCCGTGAGGACAGGGGTGGTGAAAAACTGTTTTTT
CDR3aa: CASSREDRGGEKLFF

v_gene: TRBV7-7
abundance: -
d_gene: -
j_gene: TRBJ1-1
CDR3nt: TGTGCCAGCAGCTTAAGTGAGGACACTGAAGCTTTCTTT
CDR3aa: CASSLSEDTEAFF

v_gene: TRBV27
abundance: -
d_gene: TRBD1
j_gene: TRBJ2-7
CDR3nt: TGTGCCAGCAGAGGTGGGACAGGAACGTCCTACGAGCAGTACTTC
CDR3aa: CASRGGTGTSYEQYF

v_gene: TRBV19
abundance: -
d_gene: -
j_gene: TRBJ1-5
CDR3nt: TGTGCCAGTAGTCCACAGGCTCTGAGAAGCAATCAGCCCCAGCATTTT
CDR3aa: CASSPQALRSNQPQHF

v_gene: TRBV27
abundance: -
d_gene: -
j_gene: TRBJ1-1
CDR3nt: TGTGCCAGCACGGACAGACTGAACACTGAAGCTTTCTTT
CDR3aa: CASTDRLNTEAFF

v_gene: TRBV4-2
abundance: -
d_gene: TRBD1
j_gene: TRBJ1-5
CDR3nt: TGTGCCAGCAGCCAACCGACAGGGAATAAACAGCCCCAGCATTTT
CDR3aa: CASSQPTGNKQPQHF

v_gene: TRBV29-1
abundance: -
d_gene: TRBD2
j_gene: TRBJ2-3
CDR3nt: TGCAGCGTTGTAGCGGGGGGCTTCACAGATACGCAGTATTTT
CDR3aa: CSVVAGGFTDTQYF

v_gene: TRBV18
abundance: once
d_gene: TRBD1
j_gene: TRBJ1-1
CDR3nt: TGTGCCAGCTCACAAGGGACAGCGAACACTGAAGCTTTCTTT
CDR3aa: CASSQGTANTEAFF

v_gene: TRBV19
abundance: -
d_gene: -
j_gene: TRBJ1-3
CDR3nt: TGTGCCAGTAGTATGGAGGCCAACCTCTACTCTGGAAACACCATATATTTT
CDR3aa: CASSMEANLYSGNTIYF

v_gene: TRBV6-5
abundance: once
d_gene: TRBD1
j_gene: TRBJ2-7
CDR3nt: TGTGCCTCCTGCCGGGACAGGGGGTACTACGAGCAGTACTTC
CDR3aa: CASCRDRGYYEQYF